This entry lists 5 T cell receptor beta chains sequenced from one sample in a study of T-cell reconstitution after alpha-beta-depleted transplantation in children. Unique molecular identifiers were incorporated into the prepared TCRbeta library. TCRdb reprocessed the PCR reads via MiXCR and lists one record per CDR3 protein. Here the sample spans 600,000 to 800,000 distinct CDR3 sequences, under 15% being singletons. This material consisted of PBMCs, taken before TCRalphabeta/CD19-depleted stem cell transplant. The receptors here all came from a girl aged 2 to 9 with congenital amegakaryocytic thrombocytopenia, due to receive a stem cell transplant.

This clonotype has more than one count but fewer than ten. The gene calls are TRBV12-3 or TRBV12-4 and TRBJ1-3; possible D gene TRBD1, 6 bases. The ends were cut back, 3 bases at V and 2 bases at J, with 11 bases in the middle. The CDR3 extends over 15 amino acids. The CDR3 DNA reads as TGTGCCAGCAGTTTCATGGGGGCTACTGGAAACACCATATATTTT. This sequence encodes CASSFMGATGNTIYF.

CDR3 DNA: TGCAGTGCTAGCCGGACCTCGTCGTGGTACACCTTC. As protein: CSASRTSSWYTF. The V call is TRBV20-1, the J call TRBJ1-2; D unclear. CDR3 length equals 12 residues. Germline V gene data show CDR1 as DFQATT and CDR2 as SNEGSKA (reference sequence). With 3 bases removed from V and 11 bases from J, the gap between germline ends came to 16 bases.

This clonotype was picked up many times. The chain uses TRBV20-1 and TRBJ2-1; D remains unclear. The V gene lost 3 bases and the J gene lost 8 bases, with 11 bases spanning the gap. From germline, CDR1 is DFQATT and CDR2 SNEGSKA (reference sequence). This CDR3 is 12 amino acids long. The CDR3 reads CSASYPQDEQFF. The CDR3 nucleotides are TGCAGTGCTAGCTACCCCCAGGATGAGCAGTTCTTC.

This sequence joins TRBV3-1 and TRBJ2-1; 9 nucleotides agree with TRBD2. This CDR3 comprises 14 residues. The germline gives CDR1 LGHDT, CDR2 YNNKEL (reference sequence). The V segment lost 3 bases and the J segment 6 bases; nucleotides outside the gene matches: 3. CDR3 sequence reads: CASSHEGLANEQFF. The CDR3 DNA reads TGTGCCAGCAGCCACGAGGGACTAGCCAATGAGCAGTTCTTC.

This clonotype was seen many times. The rearrangement links TRBV20-1 to TRBJ2-1; D gene unclear. The V gene's germline CDR1 is DFQATT and CDR2 SNEGSKA (reference sequence). The CDR3 sequence is 14 residues long. Trimming stripped 8 bases from V and 10 bases from J, with 24 bases between. In DNA, the CDR3 is TGCAGTCCAGATGTAGTTTTATGGGTGAAGGAGCAGTTCTTC. This codes for CSPDVVLWVKEQFF.